These 14 T cell receptor beta chains share one sample of origin, sequenced in a study of technical replicates of blood from a few donors. Clones were sequenced by immunoSEQ multiplex PCR, and TCRdb holds only the in-frame ones, with some missing. The sample holds just under 60,000 clones, 91% seen once. Sequenced input: PBMCs. All receptors come from a human donor in good health. Some clones in this sample may be carry-over from other donors' samples.

DNA of the CDR3: TGTGCCAGCAGTTACGAGACAGGGGGCAATGAGCAGTTCTTC. It yields the protein CASSYETGGNEQFF. V and J are TRBV6-6 and TRBJ2-1, with 9 bases identical to TRBD1. The CDR3 length is 14 residues. Trimming cost V 2 bases and J 6 bases; bases outside gene matches: 2. The germline V gene encodes CDR1 MNHNY and CDR2 SVGAGI (reference sequence).

This chain connects TRBV20-1 to TRBJ1-1; 8 nucleotides align to TRBD1. Germline trimming cut 7 bases from V and 11 bases from J; bases unmatched to any gene: 9. Germline V gene lookup returns CDR1 DFQATT and CDR2 SNEGSKA (reference sequence). The CDR3 length is 11 residues. The CDR3 bases are TGCAGTGTCCCAACAGGGGGACTGGCTTTCTTT. This sequence encodes CSVPTGGLAFF.

The chain is built from TRBV4-1 and TRBJ2-7, with unresolved D. V shed 3 bases and J shed 0 bases, with 6 bases lying between them. The CDR3 has 13 amino acids. The germline gives CDR1 MGHRA, CDR2 YSYEKL. CDR3 sequence reads: CASSQSVSYEQYF. The CDR3 DNA sequence: TGCGCCAGCAGCCAGTCCGTCTCCTACGAGCAGTACTTC.

This chain joins TRBV5-1 and TRBJ2-7, with 7 bases aligning to TRBD1. There are 14 residues in the CDR3. V lost 4 bases, J lost 0 bases, and 4 bases stayed unmatched. Germline V lookup: CDR1 SGHRS, CDR2 YFSETQ. CDR3 coding DNA: TGCGCCAGCAGCCAACAGGGGACCTCCTACGAGCAGTACTTC. Translation: CASSQQGTSYEQYF. The full variable domain, with the rest looked up from reference TRBV5-1 and TRBJ2-7, is KAGVTQTPRYLIKTRGQQVTLSCSPISGHRSVSWYQQTPGQGLQFLFEYFSETQRNKGNFPGRFSGRQFSNSRSEMNVSTLELGDSALYLCASSQQGTSYEQYFGPGTRLTVT.

This clone is a singleton in its sample. CDR3 amino acids: CASSHPGFTEETQYF. The CDR3 DNA follows: TGCGCCAGCAGCCATCCGGGATTCACTGAAGAGACCCAGTACTTC. The chain links TRBV4-1 to TRBJ2-5; D possibly corresponds to TRBD2 (5 bases). CDR1 and CDR2 (germline): MGHRA, YSYEKL. V lost 3 bases and J lost 3, with 14 bases in between. This CDR3 has 15 residues.

CDR3 sequence: CASSLFGQNEQYF. DNA of the CDR3: TGTGCCAGCAGCTTATTTGGGCAAAACGAGCAGTACTTC. This sequence joins TRBV7-2 and TRBJ2-7; D gene ambiguous. Germline V lookup: CDR1 SGHTA, CDR2 FQGNSA. This CDR3 has 13 residues. Trimming removed 2 bases from V and 5 bases from J, with 10 bases in between.

The chain combines TRBV4-3 with TRBJ1-2; the D gene is possibly TRBD1 (5 bases). CDR3 length equals 16 residues. Germline assignment: CDR1 LGHNA and CDR2 YSLEER. V dropped 0 bases and J dropped 1 base, with 12 bases sitting between them. Here the CDR3 reads CASSQDLGTVNYGYTF. The DNA of the CDR3 is TGCGCCAGCAGCCAAGATCTGGGGACTGTTAACTATGGCTACACCTTC.

The chain combines TRBV7-9 with TRBJ1-2, with 8 bases matching TRBD1. CDR1 is SEHNR and CDR2 is FQNEAQ in the germline V gene (reference sequence). Trimming removed 4 bases from V and 5 bases from J; junction bases left unmatched: 3. This CDR3 is 13 amino acids long. Here the CDR3 DNA reads TGTGCCAGCAGCTCGGACAGGGTGTATGGCTACACCTTC. This codes for CASSSDRVYGYTF.

The genes are TRBV30 and TRBJ2-7, with unresolved D. CDR3 length equals 11 residues. Germline V gene sequence: CDR1 GTSNPN, CDR2 SVGIG (reference sequence). Trimming removed 1 base at V and 4 bases at J, with 5 bases between. The CDR3 sequence: CAWSESYEQYF. CDR3 sequence (DNA): TGTGCCTGGAGTGAATCTTACGAGCAGTACTTC.

This chain connects TRBV4-3 to TRBJ1-2, with D unclear. Trimming removed 1 base at V and 4 bases at J, with 7 bases between. Germline V CDR1 and CDR2: LGHNA, YSLEER. The CDR3 is 13 residues long. CDR3 coding DNA: TGCGCCAGCAGCCAAGTAGGAGGCTATGGCTACACCTTC. This codes for CASSQVGGYGYTF.

This clone came up a few times. J is TRBJ2-3 and V is TRBV2, with D possibly matching TRBD2 (6 bases). This CDR3 spans 16 amino acids. CDR1 SNHLY and CDR2 FYNNEI come from the germline V gene. V dropped 7 bases and J dropped 8 bases, with 25 bases sitting between them. The CDR3 sequence is CASKTLGRPKMGTQYF. Written as DNA, the CDR3 is TGTGCCAGCAAAACTCTGGGGAGGCCGAAGATGGGTACGCAGTATTTT.

Only a few counts were recorded for this clone. The CDR3 nucleotides read TGTGCCAGCAGCGAAGAGCGGGGCCGGCGGGGGTGGAAGACCCAGTACTTC. Encoded protein: CASSEERGRRGWKTQYF. The chain uses TRBV7-6 and TRBJ2-5, with TRBD2 matching 7 bases. Germline V gene sequence: CDR1 SGHVS, CDR2 FNYEAQ. The CDR3 is made up of 17 amino acids. Trimming at V came to 5 bases and at J to 6 bases, leaving 18 bases not matched to a gene.

The chain couples TRBV27 to TRBJ1-3; D is undetermined. The V end lost 3 bases, the J end lost 0 bases, and 6 bases lay between the germline ends. The CDR3 runs 14 residues. CDR1 and CDR2 from the germline V gene are MNHEY and SMNVEV (reference sequence). CDR3 sequence reads: CASSFRGSGNTIYF. The CDR3 bases are TGTGCCAGCAGTTTTCGGGGCTCTGGAAACACCATATATTTT.

J is TRBJ2-7 and V is TRBV6-6, with 8 nucleotides matching TRBD2. V lost 7 bases to trimming and J lost 7 bases; unmatched junction nucleotides: 12. Germline values: CDR1 MNHNY, CDR2 SVGAGI (reference sequence). The CDR3 is made up of 14 amino acids. The CDR3 spells CASTRREEVWEQYF. The CDR3, as DNA: TGTGCCAGCACCCGGCGGGAGGAAGTGTGGGAGCAGTACTTC.